Presented here are 10 T cell receptor beta chains from one specimen sequenced in a study of Graves' ophthalmopathy and Graves' hyperthyroidism. TCR beta CDR3 amplification used RNA transcripts. The workflow started with a first-round RT-PCR run with HTBI primers and then moved on to a second-round multiplex PCR. TCRdb processed the multiplex PCR reads anew with MiXCR; each CDR3 protein has one entry. In the table there are about 740,000 distinct CDR3 sequences, 40% of which are singletons. The sequenced sample was peripheral blood. These receptors were collected from an adult man with Graves' ophthalmopathy.

This clonotype occurred many times. The chain uses TRBV15 and TRBJ1-1, with D tentatively TRBD1 (5 bases). The CDR3 sequence is 17 residues long. V was trimmed by 2 bases and J by 4 bases, leaving 20 bases between them. Germline assignment: CDR1 LNHNV and CDR2 YYDKDF (reference sequence). CDR3 sequence: CATSRQRRQGTLTEAFF. Written as DNA, the CDR3 is TGTGCCACCAGCAGACAACGCCGTCAGGGAACGCTCACTGAAGCTTTCTTT.

The chain recombines TRBV29-1 with TRBJ1-4; D is possibly TRBD1 (5 bases). This CDR3 has 12 amino acids. V lost 5 bases and J lost 8, with 12 bases in between. Germline CDR1 SQVTM, CDR2 ANQGSEA. CDR3 protein: CSVRQGTEKLFF. DNA of the CDR3: TGCAGCGTTAGGCAGGGAACGGAAAAACTGTTTTTT.

This clonotype was seen ten or more times. The chain has TRBV7-9 and TRBJ1-4; D perhaps matches TRBD1 (5 bases). Deletions cut 0 bases from V and 2 bases from J, with 7 bases between. Germline values: CDR1 SEHNR, CDR2 FQNEAQ (reference sequence). The CDR3 is 15 residues long. CDR3 nucleotide sequence: TGTGCCAGCAGCTTAGCGGGGGAGACTAATGAAAAACTGTTTTTT. This sequence encodes CASSLAGETNEKLFF.

The chain combines TRBV7-9 with TRBJ2-7, with D tentatively TRBD2 (6 bases). The germline CDR1 and CDR2 sequences are SEHNR and FQNEAQ (reference sequence). There are 14 residues in the CDR3. The ends were cut back, 4 bases at V and 3 bases at J, with 13 bases in the middle. The CDR3 nucleotides read TGTGCCAGCAGCTCGTCCCGGGACTTCTACGAGCAGTACTTC. Its translation is CASSSSRDFYEQYF.

The chain links TRBV25-1 to TRBJ2-7; a weak D match, TRBD1 (5 bases). The germline gives CDR1 MGHDK, CDR2 SYGVNS. The CDR3 has 13 residues. CDR3 bases: TGTGCTAGTCGGACATTAGGGACCTACGAGCAGTACTTC. Protein: CASRTLGTYEQYF.

This clonotype was seen repeatedly, ten times or more. The chain links TRBV7-9 to TRBJ2-7, with D perhaps matching TRBD1 (6 bases). The CDR3 contains 13 residues. Germline assignment: CDR1 SEHNR and CDR2 FQNEAQ (reference sequence). Trimming shortened V by 2 bases and J by 3 bases, and 8 bases separated the two germline ends. The CDR3 protein is CASSLPDSYEQYF. The CDR3 coding sequence is TGTGCCAGCAGCTTACCGGACAGCTACGAGCAGTACTTC. The entire variable domain, with the rest obtained from reference TRBV7-9 and TRBJ2-7, is as follows: DTGVSQNPRHKITKRGQNVTFRCDPISEHNRLYWYRQTLGQGPEFLTYFQNEAQLEKSRLLSDRFSAERPKGSFSTLEIQRTEQGDSAMYLCASSLPDSYEQYFGPGTRLTVT.

This clonotype was counted between two and nine times. The gene calls are TRBV5-8 and TRBJ2-5; 9 nucleotides match TRBD2. CDR1 SGHTS and CDR2 YDEGEE come from the germline V gene. The CDR3 runs 16 residues. V shed 4 bases, J shed 3 bases, and the junction held 10 bases outside the gene matches. The CDR3 region is CASSIPGLAGEETQYF. CDR3 DNA sequence: TGTGCCAGCAGCATACCGGGACTAGCTGGAGAAGAGACCCAGTACTTC.

On this clonotype: A much larger clone sits a single nucleotide away, making a read error possible. The chain recombines TRBV19 with TRBJ1-4; D gene ambiguous. Germline CDR1 LNHDA, CDR2 SQIVND (reference sequence). The CDR3 covers 13 residues. Trimming took 3 bases from V and 12 from J, leaving 14 bases between them. In DNA, the CDR3 is TGTGCCAGTAGTATTGTGGCGCGGGAAGAACTGTTTTTT. It translates to CASSIVAREELFF.

This chain links TRBV7-2 with TRBJ2-7; 13 bases are shared with TRBD2. There are 15 residues in the CDR3. Per germline, CDR1 SGHTA and CDR2 FQGNSA. V shed 5 bases and J 5 bases; nucleotides not matched to a gene: 6. The CDR3 DNA follows: TGTGCCAGCAGCCCGAAGGGACTAGCGGGGAACGAGCAGTACTTC. Translation gives CASSPKGLAGNEQYF.

CDR3 sequence (DNA): TGTGCCACCAGCAGAGGGACAGAACTACACTATGGCTACACCTTC. This sequence encodes CATSRGTELHYGYTF. The rearrangement links TRBV15 to TRBJ1-2, with D perhaps matching TRBD1 (6 bases). The V end lost 1 base, the J end lost 3 bases, and 12 bases lay between the germline ends. The CDR3 is made up of 15 amino acids. Germline V gene lookup returns CDR1 LNHNV and CDR2 YYDKDF (reference sequence). Filled out from reference TRBV15 and TRBJ1-2, the complete variable domain reads DAMVIQNPRYQVTQFGKPVTLSCSQTLNHNVMYWYQQKSSQAPKLLFHYYDKDFNNEADTPDNFQSRRPNTSFCFLDIRSPGLGDTAMYLCATSRGTELHYGYTFGSGTRLTVV.